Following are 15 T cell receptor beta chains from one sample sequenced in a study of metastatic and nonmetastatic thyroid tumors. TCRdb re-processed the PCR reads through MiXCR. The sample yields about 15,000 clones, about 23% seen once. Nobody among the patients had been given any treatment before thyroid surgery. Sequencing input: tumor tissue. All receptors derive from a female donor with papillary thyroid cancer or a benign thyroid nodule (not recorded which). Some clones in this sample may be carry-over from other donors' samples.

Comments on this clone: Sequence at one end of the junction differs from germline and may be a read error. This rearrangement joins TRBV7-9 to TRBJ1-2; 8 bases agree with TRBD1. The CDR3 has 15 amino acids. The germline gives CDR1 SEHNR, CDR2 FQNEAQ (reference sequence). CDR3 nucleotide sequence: TGTGCCAGCAGCTTCCACGACAGGGGATCCTATGTCTACATCTTC. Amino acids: CASSFHDRGSYVYIF.

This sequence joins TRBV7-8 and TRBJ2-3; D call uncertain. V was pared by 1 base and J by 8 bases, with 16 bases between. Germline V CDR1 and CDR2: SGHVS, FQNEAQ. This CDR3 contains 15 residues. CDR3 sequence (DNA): TGTGCCAGCAGCTTAGGCGCGGTAGTGCCAATTACGCAGTATTTT. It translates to CASSLGAVVPITQYF.

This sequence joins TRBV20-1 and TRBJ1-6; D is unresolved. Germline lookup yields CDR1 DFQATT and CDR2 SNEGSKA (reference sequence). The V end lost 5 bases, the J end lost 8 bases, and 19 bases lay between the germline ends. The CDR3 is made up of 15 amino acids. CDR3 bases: TGCAGTGCTCCTCAAACCAGATGGGTGGATTCACCCCTCCACTTT. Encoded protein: CSAPQTRWVDSPLHF.

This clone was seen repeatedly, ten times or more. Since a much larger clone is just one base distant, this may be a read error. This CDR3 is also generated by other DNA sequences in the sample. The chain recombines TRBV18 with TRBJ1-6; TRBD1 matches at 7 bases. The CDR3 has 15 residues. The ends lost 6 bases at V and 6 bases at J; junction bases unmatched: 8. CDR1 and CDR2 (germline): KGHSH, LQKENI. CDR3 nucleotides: TGTGCCAGCTCGACAGGGCTCACCGTTAATTCACCCCTCCACTTT. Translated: CASSTGLTVNSPLHF. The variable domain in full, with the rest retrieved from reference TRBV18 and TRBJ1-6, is NAGVMQNPRHLVRRRGQEARLRCSPMKGHSHVYWYRQLPEEGLKFMVYLQKENIIDESGMPKERFSAEFPKEGPSILRIQQVVRGDSAAYFCASSTGLTVNSPLHFGNGTRLTVT.

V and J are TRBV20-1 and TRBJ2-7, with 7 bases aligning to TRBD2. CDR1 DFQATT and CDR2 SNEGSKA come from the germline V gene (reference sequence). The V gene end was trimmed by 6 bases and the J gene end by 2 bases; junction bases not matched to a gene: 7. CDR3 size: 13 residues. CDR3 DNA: TGCAGTGCCATAAGCGGGGAACCCTACGAGCAGTACTTC. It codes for CSAISGEPYEQYF.

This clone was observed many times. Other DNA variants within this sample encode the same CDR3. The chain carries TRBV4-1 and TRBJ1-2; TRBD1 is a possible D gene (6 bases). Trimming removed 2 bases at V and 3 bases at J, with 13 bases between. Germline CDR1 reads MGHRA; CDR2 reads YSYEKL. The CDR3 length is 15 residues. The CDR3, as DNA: TGCGCCAGCAGCCAACTCCGGGCAGGGGACTATGGCTACACCTTC. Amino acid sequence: CASSQLRAGDYGYTF.

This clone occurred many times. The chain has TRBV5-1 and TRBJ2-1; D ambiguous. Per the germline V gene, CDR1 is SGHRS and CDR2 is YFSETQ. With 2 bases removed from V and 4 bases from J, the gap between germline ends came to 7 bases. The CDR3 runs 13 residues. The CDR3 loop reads CASSLTPYNEQFF. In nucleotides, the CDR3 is TGCGCCAGCAGCTTAACGCCGTACAATGAGCAGTTCTTC. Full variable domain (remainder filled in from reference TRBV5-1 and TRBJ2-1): KAGVTQTPRYLIKTRGQQVTLSCSPISGHRSVSWYQQTPGQGLQFLFEYFSETQRNKGNFPGRFSGRQFSNSRSEMNVSTLELGDSALYLCASSLTPYNEQFFGPGTRLTVL.

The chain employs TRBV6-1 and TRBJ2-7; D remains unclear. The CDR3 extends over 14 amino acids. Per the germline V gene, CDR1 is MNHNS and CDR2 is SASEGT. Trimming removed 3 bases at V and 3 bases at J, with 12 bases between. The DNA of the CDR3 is TGTGCCAGCAGTGAGTCTACGGACGGCTACGAGCAGTACTTC. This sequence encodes CASSESTDGYEQYF.

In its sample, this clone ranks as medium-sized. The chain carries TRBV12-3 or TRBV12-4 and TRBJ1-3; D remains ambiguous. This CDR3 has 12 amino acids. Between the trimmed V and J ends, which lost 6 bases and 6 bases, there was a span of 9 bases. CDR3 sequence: CASRSGLNTIYF. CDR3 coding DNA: TGTGCCAGCAGGTCCGGGCTAAACACCATATATTTT.

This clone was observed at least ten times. The chain's CDR3 is CASSGSGSGDTQYF. DNA for the CDR3: TGCGCCAGCAGTGGTAGCGGGAGCGGAGATACGCAGTATTTT. The chain has TRBV10-1 and TRBJ2-3; the match to TRBD2 covers 9 bases. The germline gives CDR1 WNHNN, CDR2 SYGVQD (reference sequence). Trimming cost V 4 bases and J 5 bases; bases outside gene matches: 4. The CDR3 length is 14 residues.

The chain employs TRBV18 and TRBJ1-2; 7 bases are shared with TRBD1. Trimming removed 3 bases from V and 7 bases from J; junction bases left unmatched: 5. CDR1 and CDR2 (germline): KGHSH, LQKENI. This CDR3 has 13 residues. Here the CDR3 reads CASSPETGFGYTF. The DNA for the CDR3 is TGTGCCAGCTCACCCGAGACAGGGTTTGGCTACACCTTC. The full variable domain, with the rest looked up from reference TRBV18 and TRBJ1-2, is NAGVMQNPRHLVRRRGQEARLRCSPMKGHSHVYWYRQLPEEGLKFMVYLQKENIIDESGMPKERFSAEFPKEGPSILRIQQVVRGDSAAYFCASSPETGFGYTFGSGTRLTVV.

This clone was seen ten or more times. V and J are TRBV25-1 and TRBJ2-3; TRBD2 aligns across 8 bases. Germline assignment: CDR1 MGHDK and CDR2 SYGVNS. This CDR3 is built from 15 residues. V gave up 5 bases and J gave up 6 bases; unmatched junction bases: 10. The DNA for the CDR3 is TGTGCCAGCAGTCTGCGGGAGGCGAGGGAGGATACGCAGTATTTT. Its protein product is CASSLREAREDTQYF.

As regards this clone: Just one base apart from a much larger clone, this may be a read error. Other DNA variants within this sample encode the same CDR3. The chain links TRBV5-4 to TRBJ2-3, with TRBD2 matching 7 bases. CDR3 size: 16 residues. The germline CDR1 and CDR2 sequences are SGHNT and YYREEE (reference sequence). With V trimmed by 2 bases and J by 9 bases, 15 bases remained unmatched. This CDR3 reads CASSLLSKRDGGTQYF. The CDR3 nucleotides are TGTGCCAGCAGCTTACTTTCTAAGCGGGACGGTGGAACGCAGTATTTT.

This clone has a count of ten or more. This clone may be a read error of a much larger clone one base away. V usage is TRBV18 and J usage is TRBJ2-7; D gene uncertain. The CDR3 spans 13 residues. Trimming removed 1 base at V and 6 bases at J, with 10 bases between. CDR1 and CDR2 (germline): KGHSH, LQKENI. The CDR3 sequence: CASSPLSGAEQYF. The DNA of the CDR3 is TGTGCCAGCTCACCACTTTCGGGCGCCGAGCAGTACTTC.

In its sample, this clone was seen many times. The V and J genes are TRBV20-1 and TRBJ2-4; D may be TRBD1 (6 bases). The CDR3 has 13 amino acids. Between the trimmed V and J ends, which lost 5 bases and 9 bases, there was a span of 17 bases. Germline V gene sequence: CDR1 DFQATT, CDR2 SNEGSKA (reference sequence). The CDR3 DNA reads TGCAGTGCTGCTTTACAGGGAATCGGCATTCAGTACTTC. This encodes CSAALQGIGIQYF.